This T cell receptor beta chain was identified in a study of control samples from healthy donors and cancer patients. The CDR3 spans 15 residues. Germline V gene data show CDR1 as SGHTA and CDR2 as FQGTGA. V lost 5 bases to trimming and J lost 10 bases; unmatched junction nucleotides: 6. TCRdb's copy holds only in-frame clones and misses some; the assay was immunoSEQ multiplex PCR. The sample has about 120,000 clones, around 88% seen once. This chain uses TRBV7-3 with TRBJ2-1; 15 nucleotides line up with TRBD2. The receptor was derived from a man between 40 and 49 years old in good health. The sequencing input was blood. CDR3 sequence: CASSPQGTSGGEQFF. The CDR3, as DNA: TGTGCCAGCAGCCCCCAGGGGACTAGCGGGGGGGAGCAGTTCTTC.